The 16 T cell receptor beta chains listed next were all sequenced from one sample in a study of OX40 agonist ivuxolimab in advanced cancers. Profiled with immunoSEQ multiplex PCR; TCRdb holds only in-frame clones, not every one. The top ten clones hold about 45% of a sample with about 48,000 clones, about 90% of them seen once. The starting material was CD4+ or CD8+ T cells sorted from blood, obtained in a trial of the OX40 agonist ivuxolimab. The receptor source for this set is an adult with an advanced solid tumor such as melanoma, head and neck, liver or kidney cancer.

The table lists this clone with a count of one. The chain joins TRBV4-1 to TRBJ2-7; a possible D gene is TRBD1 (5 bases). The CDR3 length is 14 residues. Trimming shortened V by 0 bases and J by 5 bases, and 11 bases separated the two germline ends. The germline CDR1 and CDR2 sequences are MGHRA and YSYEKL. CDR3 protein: CASSQDAGIDEQYF. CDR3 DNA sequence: TGCGCCAGCAGCCAAGATGCAGGGATCGACGAGCAGTACTTC.

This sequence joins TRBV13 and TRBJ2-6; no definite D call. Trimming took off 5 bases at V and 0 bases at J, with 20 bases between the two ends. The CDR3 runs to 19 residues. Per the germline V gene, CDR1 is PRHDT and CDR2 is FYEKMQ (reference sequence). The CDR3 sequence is CASSPELAPRISGANVLTF. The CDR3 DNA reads TGTGCCAGCAGCCCGGAACTGGCCCCAAGGATCTCTGGGGCCAACGTCCTGACTTTC.

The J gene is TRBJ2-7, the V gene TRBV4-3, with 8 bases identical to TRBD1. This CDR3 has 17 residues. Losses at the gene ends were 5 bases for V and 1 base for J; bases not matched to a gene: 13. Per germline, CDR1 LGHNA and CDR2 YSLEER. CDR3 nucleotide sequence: TGCGCCAGCAGCTCAAGACCCGACAGGGGAGGATCCTACGAGCAGTACTTC. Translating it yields CASSSRPDRGGSYEQYF.

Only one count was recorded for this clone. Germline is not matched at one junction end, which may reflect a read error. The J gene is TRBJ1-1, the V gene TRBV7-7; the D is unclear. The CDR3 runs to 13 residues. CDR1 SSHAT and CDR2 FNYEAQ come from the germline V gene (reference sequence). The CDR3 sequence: CASSPDLNTEAFF. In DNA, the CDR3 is TGTGCTAGCAGCCCCGACCTAAACACTGAAGCTTTCTTT.

The CDR3 sequence: CASSFWQSLGEQYF. Here the CDR3 DNA reads TGTGCCAGCAGCTTCTGGCAGAGCCTAGGCGAGCAGTACTTC. The V call is TRBV11-1, the J call TRBJ2-7; D not certain. CDR1 is SGHAT, CDR2 FQDESV, per germline (reference sequence). Between the trimmed V and J ends, which lost 3 bases and 6 bases, there was a span of 15 bases. This CDR3 comprises 14 residues. The complete variable domain, with remaining parts taken from reference TRBV11-1 and TRBJ2-7, reads EAEVAQSPRYKITEKSQAVAFWCDPISGHATLYWYRQILGQGPELLVQFQDESVVDDSQLPKDRFSAERLKGVDSTLKIQPAELGDSAMYLCASSFWQSLGEQYFGPGTRLTVT.

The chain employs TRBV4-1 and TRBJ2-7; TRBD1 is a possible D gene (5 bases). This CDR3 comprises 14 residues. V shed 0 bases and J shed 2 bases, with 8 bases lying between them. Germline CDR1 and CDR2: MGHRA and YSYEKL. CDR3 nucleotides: TGCGCCAGCAGCCAAGACAGGGTAACCTACGAGCAGTACTTC. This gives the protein CASSQDRVTYEQYF.

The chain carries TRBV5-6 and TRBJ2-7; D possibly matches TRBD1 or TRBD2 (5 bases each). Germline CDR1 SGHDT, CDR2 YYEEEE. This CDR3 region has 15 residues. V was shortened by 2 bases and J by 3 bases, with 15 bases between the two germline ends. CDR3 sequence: CASSFRDGPIYEQYF. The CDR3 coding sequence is TGTGCCAGCAGCTTCCGGGACGGACCTATCTACGAGCAGTACTTC. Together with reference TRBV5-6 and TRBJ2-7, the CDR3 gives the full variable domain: DAGVTQSPTHLIKTRGQQVTLRCSPKSGHDTVSWYQQALGQGPQFIFQYYEEEERQRGNFPDRFSGHQFPNYSSELNVNALLLGDSALYLCASSFRDGPIYEQYFGPGTRLTVT.

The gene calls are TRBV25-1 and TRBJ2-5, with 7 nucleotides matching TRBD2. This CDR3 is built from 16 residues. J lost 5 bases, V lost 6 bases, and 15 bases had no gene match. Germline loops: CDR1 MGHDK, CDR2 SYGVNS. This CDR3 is CASSPRGGAALETQYF. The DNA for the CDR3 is TGTGCCAGCAGCCCTCGGGGAGGGGCCGCCCTCGAGACCCAGTACTTC.

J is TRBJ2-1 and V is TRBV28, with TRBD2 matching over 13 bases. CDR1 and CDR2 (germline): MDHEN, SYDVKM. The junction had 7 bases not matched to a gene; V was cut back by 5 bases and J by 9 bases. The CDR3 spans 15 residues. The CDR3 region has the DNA TGTGCCAGCAGTCGGACTAGCGGGGGCAGGGGTGAGCAGTTCTTC. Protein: CASSRTSGGRGEQFF.

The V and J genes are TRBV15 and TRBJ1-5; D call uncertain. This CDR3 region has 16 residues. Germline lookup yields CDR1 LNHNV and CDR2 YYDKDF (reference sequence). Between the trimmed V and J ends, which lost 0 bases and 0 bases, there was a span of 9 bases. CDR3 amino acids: CATSRDRSVSNQPQHF. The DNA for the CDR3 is TGTGCCACCAGCAGAGATCGCTCTGTTAGCAATCAGCCCCAGCATTTT.

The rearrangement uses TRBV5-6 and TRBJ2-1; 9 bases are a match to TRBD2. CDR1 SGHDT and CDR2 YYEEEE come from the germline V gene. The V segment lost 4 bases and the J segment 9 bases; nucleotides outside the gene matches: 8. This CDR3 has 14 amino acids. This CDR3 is CASSLGLAPSEQFF. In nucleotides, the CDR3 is TGTGCCAGCAGCCTGGGACTAGCCCCCAGTGAGCAGTTCTTC.

CDR3 sequence reads: CASSLGTGPEELFF. CDR3 nucleotide sequence: TGCGCCAGCAGCTTGGGGACAGGGCCTGAGGAACTGTTTTTT. This sequence joins TRBV5-1 and TRBJ1-4, with 8 positions matching TRBD1. Germline CDR1 is SGHRS and CDR2 is YFSETQ. Trimming took 0 bases from V and 12 from J; bases not matched to a gene: 7. CDR3 size: 14 residues.

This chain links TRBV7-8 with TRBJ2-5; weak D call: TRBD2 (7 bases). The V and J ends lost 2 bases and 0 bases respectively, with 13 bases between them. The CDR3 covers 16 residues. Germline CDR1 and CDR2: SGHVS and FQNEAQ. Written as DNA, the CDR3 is TGTGCCAGCAGCTTAAAATTCGGGGGGCACCAAGAGACCCAGTACTTC. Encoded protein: CASSLKFGGHQETQYF.

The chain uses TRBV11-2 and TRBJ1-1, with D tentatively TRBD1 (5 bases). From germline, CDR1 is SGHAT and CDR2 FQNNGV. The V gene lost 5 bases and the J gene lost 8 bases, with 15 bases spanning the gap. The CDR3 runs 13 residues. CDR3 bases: TGTGCCAGCAGCCCCTGGGACGAGGACGAAGCTTTCTTT. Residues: CASSPWDEDEAFF.

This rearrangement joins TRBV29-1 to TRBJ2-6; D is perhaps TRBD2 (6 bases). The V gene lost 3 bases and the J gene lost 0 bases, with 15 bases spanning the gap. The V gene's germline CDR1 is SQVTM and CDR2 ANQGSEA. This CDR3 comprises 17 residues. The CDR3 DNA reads TGCAGCGTTGAGGGGCCGTTGGACTACTCTGGGGCCAACGTCCTGACTTTC. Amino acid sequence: CSVEGPLDYSGANVLTF.

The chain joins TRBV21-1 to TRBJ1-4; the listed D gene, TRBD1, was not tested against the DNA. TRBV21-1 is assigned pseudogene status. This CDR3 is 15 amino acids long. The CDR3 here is CASSTYRDRAEKLFF. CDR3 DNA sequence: TGTGCCAGCAGCACCTACCGGGACAGGGCTGAAAAACTGTTTTTT.